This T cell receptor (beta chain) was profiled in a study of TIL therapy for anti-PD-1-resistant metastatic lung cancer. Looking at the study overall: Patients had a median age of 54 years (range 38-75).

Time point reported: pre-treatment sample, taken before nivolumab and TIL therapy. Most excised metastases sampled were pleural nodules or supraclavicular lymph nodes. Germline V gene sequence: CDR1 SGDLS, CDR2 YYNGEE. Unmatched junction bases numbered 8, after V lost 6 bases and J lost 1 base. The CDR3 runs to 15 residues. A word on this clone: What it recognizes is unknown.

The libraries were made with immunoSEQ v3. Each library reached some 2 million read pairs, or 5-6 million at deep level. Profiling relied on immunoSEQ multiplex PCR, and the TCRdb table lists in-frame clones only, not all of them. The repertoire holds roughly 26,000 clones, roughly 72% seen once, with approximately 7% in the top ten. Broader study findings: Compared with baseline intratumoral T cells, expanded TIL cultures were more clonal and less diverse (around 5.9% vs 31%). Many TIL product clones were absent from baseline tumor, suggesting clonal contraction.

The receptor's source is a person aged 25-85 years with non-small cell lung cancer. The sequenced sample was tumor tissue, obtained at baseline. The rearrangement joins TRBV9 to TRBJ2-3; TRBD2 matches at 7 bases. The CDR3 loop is CASTRRSGGTDTQYF. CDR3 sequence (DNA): TGTGCCAGCACCCGAAGGAGCGGGGGCACAGATACGCAGTATTTT.